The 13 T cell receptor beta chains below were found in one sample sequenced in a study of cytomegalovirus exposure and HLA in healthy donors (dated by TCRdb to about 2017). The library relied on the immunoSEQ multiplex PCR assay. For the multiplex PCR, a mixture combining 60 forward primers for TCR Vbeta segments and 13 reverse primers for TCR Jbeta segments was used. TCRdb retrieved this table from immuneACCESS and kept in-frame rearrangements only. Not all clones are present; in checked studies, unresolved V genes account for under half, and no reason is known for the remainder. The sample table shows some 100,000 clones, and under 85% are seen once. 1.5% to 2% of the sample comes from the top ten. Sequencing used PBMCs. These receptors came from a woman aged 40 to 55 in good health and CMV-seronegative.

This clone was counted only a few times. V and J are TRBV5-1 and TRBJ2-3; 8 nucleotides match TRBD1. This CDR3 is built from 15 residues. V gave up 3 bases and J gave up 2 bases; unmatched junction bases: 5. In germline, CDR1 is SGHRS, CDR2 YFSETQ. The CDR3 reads CASSWVDRDTDTQYF. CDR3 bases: TGCGCCAGCAGCTGGGTGGACAGGGACACAGATACGCAGTATTTT.

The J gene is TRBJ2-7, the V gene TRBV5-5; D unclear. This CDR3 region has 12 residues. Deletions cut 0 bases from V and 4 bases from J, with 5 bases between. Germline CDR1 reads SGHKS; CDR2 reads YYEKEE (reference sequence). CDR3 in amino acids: CASSLDRYEQYF. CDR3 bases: TGTGCCAGCAGCTTGGATCGTTACGAGCAGTACTTC.

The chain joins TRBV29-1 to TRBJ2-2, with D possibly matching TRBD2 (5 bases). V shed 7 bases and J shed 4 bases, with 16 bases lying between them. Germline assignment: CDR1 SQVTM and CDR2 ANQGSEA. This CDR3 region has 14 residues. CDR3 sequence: CSAEGGPGTGELFF. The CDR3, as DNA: TGCAGCGCCGAGGGCGGGCCGGGCACCGGGGAGCTGTTTTTT.

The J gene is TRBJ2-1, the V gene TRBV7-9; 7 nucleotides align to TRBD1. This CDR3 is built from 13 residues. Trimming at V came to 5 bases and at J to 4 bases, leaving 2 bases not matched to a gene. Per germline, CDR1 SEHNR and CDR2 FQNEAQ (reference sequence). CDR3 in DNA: TGTGCCAGCAGCATGGGACAGTACAATGAGCAGTTCTTC. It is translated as CASSMGQYNEQFF.

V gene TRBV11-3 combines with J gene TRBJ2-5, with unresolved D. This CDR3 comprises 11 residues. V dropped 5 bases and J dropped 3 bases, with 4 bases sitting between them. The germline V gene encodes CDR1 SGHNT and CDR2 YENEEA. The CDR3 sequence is CASSREETQYF. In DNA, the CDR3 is TGTGCCAGCAGCCGGGAAGAGACCCAGTACTTC.

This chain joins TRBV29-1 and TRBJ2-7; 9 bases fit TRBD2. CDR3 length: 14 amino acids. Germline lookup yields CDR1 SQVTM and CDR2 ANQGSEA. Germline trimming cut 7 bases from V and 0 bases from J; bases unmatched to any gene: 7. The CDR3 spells CSAKLAGSSYEQYF. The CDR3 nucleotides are TGCAGCGCTAAACTAGCGGGCAGCTCCTACGAGCAGTACTTC.

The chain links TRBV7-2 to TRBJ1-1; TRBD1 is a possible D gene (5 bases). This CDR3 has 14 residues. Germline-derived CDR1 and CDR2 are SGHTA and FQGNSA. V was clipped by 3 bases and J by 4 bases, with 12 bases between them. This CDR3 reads CASSFIGGGTEAFF. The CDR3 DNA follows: TGTGCCAGCAGCTTCATCGGGGGAGGCACTGAAGCTTTCTTT.

CDR3 nucleotides: TGTGCCAGCAGTCAGGACAGGGTGAAAGCTTTCTTT. Amino acids: CASSQDRVKAFF. This sequence joins TRBV6-5 and TRBJ1-1; 8 positions match TRBD1. The ends lost 5 bases at V and 9 bases at J; junction bases unmatched: 5. The length of the CDR3 is 12 residues. The germline V gene encodes CDR1 MNHEY and CDR2 SVGAGI.

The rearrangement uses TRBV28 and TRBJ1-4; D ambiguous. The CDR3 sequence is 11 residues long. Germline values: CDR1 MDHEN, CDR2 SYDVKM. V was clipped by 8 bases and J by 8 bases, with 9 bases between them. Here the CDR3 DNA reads TGTGCCAGCCGCGGAGGAGAAAAACTGTTTTTT. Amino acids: CASRGGEKLFF. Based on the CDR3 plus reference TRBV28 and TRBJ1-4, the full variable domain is DVKVTQSSRYLVKRTGEKVFLECVQDMDHENMFWYRQDPGLGLRLIYFSYDVKMKEKGDIPEGYSVSREKKERFSLILESASTNQTSMYLCASRGGEKLFFGSGTQLSVL.

In DNA form, the CDR3 reads TGTGCCAGCAGAAACGAACAGGGGCCCTCGGGCGAGCAGTACTTC. Its protein product is CASRNEQGPSGEQYF. The chain carries TRBV6-1 and TRBJ2-7, with 7 bases matching TRBD1. The length of the CDR3 is 15 residues. The germline gives CDR1 MNHNS, CDR2 SASEGT. The V gene end was trimmed by 6 bases and the J gene end by 6 bases; junction bases not matched to a gene: 14.

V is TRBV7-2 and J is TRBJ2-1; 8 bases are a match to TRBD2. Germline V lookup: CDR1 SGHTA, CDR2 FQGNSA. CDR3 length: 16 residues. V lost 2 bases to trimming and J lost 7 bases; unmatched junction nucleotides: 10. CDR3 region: CASSLRIAGRGNEQFF. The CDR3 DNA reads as TGTGCCAGCAGCTTAAGAATAGCGGGAAGAGGGAATGAGCAGTTCTTC. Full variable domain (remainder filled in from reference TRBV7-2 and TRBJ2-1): GAGVSQSPSNKVTEKGKDVELRCDPISGHTALYWYRQSLGQGLEFLIYFQGNSAPDKSGLPSDRFSAERTGGSVSTLTIQRTQQEDSAVYLCASSLRIAGRGNEQFFGPGTRLTVL.

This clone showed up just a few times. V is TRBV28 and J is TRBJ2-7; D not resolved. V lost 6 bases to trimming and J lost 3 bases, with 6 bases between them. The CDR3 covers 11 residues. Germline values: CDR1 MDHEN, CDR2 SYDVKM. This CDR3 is CASRGHYEQYF. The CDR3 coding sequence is TGTGCCAGCAGGGGCCACTACGAGCAGTACTTC.

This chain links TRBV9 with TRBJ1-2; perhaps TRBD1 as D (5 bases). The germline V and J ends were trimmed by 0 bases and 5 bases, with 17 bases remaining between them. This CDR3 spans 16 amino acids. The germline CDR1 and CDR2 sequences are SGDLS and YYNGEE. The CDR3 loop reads CASSVGIRGEGYGYTF. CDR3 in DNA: TGTGCCAGCAGCGTAGGAATCCGAGGGGAGGGGTATGGCTACACCTTC. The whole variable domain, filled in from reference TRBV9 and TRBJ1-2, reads DSGVTQTPKHLITATGQRVTLRCSPRSGDLSVYWYQQSLDQGLQFLIQYYNGEERAKGNILERFSAQQFPDLHSELNLSSLELGDSALYFCASSVGIRGEGYGYTFGSGTRLTVV.